This T cell receptor beta chain was obtained from a study of T cell repertoires in cytomegalovirus infection. Overall study: Both CMV infection and a matching HLA type were indicated by public TCR beta signatures.

One entry per CDR3 protein, called by TCRdb with MiXCR from the reads. The data contain roughly 640,000 distinct CDR3 sequences, 24% of them singletons. This clonotype was picked up many times. The antigen is not known. Trimming stripped 4 bases from V and 4 bases from J, with 10 bases between. Germline V gene data show CDR1 as SEHNR and CDR2 as FQNEAQ (reference sequence). CDR3 size: 13 residues. Overall study findings and caveats: Frequencies of public TCR beta families were cumulated, and this identified carriers of CMV plus the relevant HLA. The study found HLA-C-restricted CMV-specific TCR beta clonotypes dominating the ex vivo response.

This TCR came from a human donor in good health (CMV status not recorded). Some clones in this sample may be carry-over from other donors' samples. The specimen sequenced was CD8+ T cells from PBMCs. V gene TRBV7-9 combines with J gene TRBJ1-2; D perhaps matches TRBD1 (5 bases). The CDR3 nucleotides read TGTGCCAGCAGCTACGGGGACCTCTATGGCTACACCTTC. Its protein is CASSYGDLYGYTF.